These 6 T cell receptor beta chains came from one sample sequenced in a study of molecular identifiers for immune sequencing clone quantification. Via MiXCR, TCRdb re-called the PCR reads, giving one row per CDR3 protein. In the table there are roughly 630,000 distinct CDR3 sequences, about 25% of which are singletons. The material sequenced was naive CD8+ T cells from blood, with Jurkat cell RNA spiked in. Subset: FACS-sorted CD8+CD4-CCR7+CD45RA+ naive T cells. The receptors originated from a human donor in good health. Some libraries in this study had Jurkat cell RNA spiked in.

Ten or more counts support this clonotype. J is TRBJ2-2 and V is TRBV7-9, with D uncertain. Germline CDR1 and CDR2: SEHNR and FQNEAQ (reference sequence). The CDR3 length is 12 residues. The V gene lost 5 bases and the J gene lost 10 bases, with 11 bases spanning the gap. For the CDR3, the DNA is TGTGCCAGCAGCGACTGGAATCAGGAGCTGTTTTTT. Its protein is CASSDWNQELFF.

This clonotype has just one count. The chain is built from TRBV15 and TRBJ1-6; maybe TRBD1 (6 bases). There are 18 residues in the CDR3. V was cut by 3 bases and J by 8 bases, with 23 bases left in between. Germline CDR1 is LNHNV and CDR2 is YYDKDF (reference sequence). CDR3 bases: TGTGCCACCAGCAGCGATATCGCCTTAACAGGGTTAGATTCACCCCTCCACTTT. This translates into CATSSDIALTGLDSPLHF.

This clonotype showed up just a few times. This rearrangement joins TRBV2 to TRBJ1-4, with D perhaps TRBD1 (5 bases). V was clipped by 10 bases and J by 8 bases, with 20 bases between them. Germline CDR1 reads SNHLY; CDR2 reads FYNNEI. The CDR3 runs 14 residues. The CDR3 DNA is TGTGCCATTGGGACCGGGACCTCAGGAGAAAAACTGTTTTTT. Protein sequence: CAIGTGTSGEKLFF.

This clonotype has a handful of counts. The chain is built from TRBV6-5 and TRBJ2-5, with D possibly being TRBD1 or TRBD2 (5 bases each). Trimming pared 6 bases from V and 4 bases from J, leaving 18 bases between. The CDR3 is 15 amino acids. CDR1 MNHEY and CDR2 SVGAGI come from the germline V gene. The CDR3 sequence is CASSQIRDPLETQYF. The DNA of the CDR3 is TGTGCCAGCAGCCAAATCCGGGACCCGCTAGAGACCCAGTACTTC.

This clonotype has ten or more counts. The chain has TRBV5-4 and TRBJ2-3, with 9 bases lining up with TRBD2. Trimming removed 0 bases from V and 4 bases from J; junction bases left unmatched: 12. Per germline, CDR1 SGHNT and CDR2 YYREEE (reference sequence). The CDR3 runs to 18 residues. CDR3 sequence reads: CASSLVGFGGRDADTQYF. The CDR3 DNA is TGTGCCAGCAGCTTGGTGGGCTTCGGCGGGAGGGATGCAGATACGCAGTATTTT.

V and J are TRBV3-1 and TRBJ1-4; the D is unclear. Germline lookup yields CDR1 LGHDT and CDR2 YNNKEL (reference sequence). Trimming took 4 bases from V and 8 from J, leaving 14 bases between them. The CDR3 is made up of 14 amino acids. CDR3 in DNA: TGTGCCAGCAGCCCCGTCGGCAGAGGGGAAAAACTGTTTTTT. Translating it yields CASSPVGRGEKLFF.